The 18 T cell receptor beta chains reported below all come from one sample, sequenced in a study of blood T cell repertoires in COVID-19. The data were produced by immunoSEQ multiplex PCR, yet TCRdb's version contains in-frame clones alone and is incomplete. The sample has about 260,000 clones; roughly 82% are singletons. The material sequenced was PBMCs or T cells enriched from blood (not recorded which). Source of these receptors: a woman aged 50 to 65 who had recovered from COVID-19.

V is TRBV2 and J is TRBJ1-2; 7 bases align to TRBD1. Germline CDR1 SNHLY, CDR2 FYNNEI. This CDR3 has 13 residues. The J segment lost 1 base and the V segment lost 7 bases, leaving 3 bases of the junction unmatched. As DNA, the CDR3 is TGTGCCAGCACCGGGACAGATAACTATGGCTACACCTTC. Amino acids: CASTGTDNYGYTF. Combining the CDR3 with reference TRBV2 and TRBJ1-2 gives the whole variable domain EPEVTQTPSHQVTQMGQEVILRCVPISNHLYFYWYRQILGQKVEFLVSFYNNEISEKSEIFDDQFSVERPDGSNFTLKIRSTKLEDSAMYFCASTGTDNYGYTFGSGTRLTVV.

J is TRBJ1-2 and V is TRBV27, with 10 bases aligning to TRBD1. Losses at the gene ends were 2 bases for V and 14 bases for J; bases not matched to a gene: 14. CDR3 size: 15 residues. Germline V gives CDR1 MNHEY, CDR2 SMNVEV (reference sequence). DNA for the CDR3: TGTGCCAGCAGTTTAGCGGGACAGGGGCGCAGGGTGTGGACCTTC. Amino acids: CASSLAGQGRRVWTF.

This clone has a single count. V usage is TRBV3-1 (or the pseudogene TRBV3-2) and J usage is TRBJ1-6; D gene ambiguous. The CDR3 length is 13 residues. V was pared by 0 bases and J by 10 bases, with 7 bases between. Germline assignment: CDR1 LGHDT and CDR2 YNNKEL (reference sequence). The CDR3 protein is CASSQERSSPLHF. In DNA form, the CDR3 reads TGTGCCAGCAGCCAAGAGAGGTCCTCACCCCTCCACTTT.

DNA for the CDR3: TGTGCCAGCAGTCCGCCGGGACAGGGGTTCAACGAGCAGTACTTC. It encodes CASSPPGQGFNEQYF. V gene TRBV28 combines with J gene TRBJ2-7; 10 positions agree with TRBD1. The CDR3 totals 15 residues. After removal of 5 bases from V and 5 bases from J, the junction contained 9 bases not matched to a gene. Germline values: CDR1 MDHEN, CDR2 SYDVKM.

The rearrangement joins TRBV7-2 to TRBJ2-1, with TRBD2 as a possible D gene (6 bases). Germline lookup yields CDR1 SGHTA and CDR2 FQGNSA. Trimming pared 1 base from V and 4 bases from J, leaving 17 bases between. The CDR3 is 17 amino acids. CDR3 in DNA: TGTGCCAGCAGCTTAGGATTTGTTCGGGACTCTTACAATGAGCAGTTCTTC. The encoded protein is CASSLGFVRDSYNEQFF.

The CDR3 bases are TGTGCCAGCAGCGTAGCTAGGCTGACCTACGAGCAGTACTTC. Translating gives CASSVARLTYEQYF. The V gene is TRBV9, the J gene TRBJ2-7; D unclear. V was cut by 0 bases and J by 2 bases, with 9 bases left in between. This CDR3 has 14 residues. Germline V gene sequence: CDR1 SGDLS, CDR2 YYNGEE. Using reference TRBV9 and TRBJ2-7 for the parts outside the CDR3, the full variable domain is DSGVTQTPKHLITATGQRVTLRCSPRSGDLSVYWYQQSLDQGLQFLIQYYNGEERAKGNILERFSAQQFPDLHSELNLSSLELGDSALYFCASSVARLTYEQYFGPGTRLTVT.

The chain employs TRBV15 and TRBJ2-1; 13 positions match TRBD2. Trimming removed 0 bases from V and 1 base from J; junction bases left unmatched: 12. The CDR3 runs 21 residues. CDR1 is LNHNV and CDR2 is YYDKDF in the germline V gene (reference sequence). DNA for the CDR3: TGTGCCACCAGCAGAGAGACCCAACTAGCGGGAGGGCCAAAATCCTACAATGAGCAGTTCTTC. This sequence encodes CATSRETQLAGGPKSYNEQFF.

The gene calls are TRBV5-1 and TRBJ2-2; 7 bases fit TRBD1. Germline V CDR1 and CDR2: SGHRS, YFSETQ. This CDR3 contains 14 residues. With V trimmed by 4 bases and J by 5 bases, 5 bases remained unmatched. This CDR3 is CASSLGGQTGELFF. The CDR3 region has the DNA TGCGCCAGCAGCCTTGGGGGACAGACCGGGGAGCTGTTTTTT.

The J gene is TRBJ2-1, the V gene TRBV7-2, with 8 positions matching TRBD2. The junction had 2 bases not matched to a gene; V was cut back by 1 base and J by 3 bases. The CDR3 length is 15 residues. Germline V CDR1 and CDR2: SGHTA, FQGNSA. The CDR3, as DNA: TGTGCCAGCAGCTTAGAGGGACTAGTCTACAATGAGCAGTTCTTC. Its translation is CASSLEGLVYNEQFF.

This clone was found a few times. This rearrangement joins TRBV4-1 to TRBJ2-7; TRBD1 aligns across 11 bases. Germline trimming cut 8 bases from V and 5 bases from J; bases unmatched to any gene: 5. Per the germline V gene, CDR1 is MGHRA and CDR2 is YSYEKL. The length of the CDR3 is 13 residues. The CDR3 bases are TGCGCCAGCCGACGGACAGGGGGCCACGAGCAGTACTTC. It is translated as CASRRTGGHEQYF.

This clone came up once. The V call is TRBV19, the J call TRBJ2-2; TRBD1 matches 8 bases. V was pared by 9 bases and J by 5 bases, with 23 bases of the junction left unmatched. This CDR3 comprises 19 residues. The germline CDR1 and CDR2 sequences are LNHDA and SQIVND (reference sequence). For the CDR3, the DNA is TGTGCCAGCCTTGACGGACAGGGTGGAGGGCTCAGGTGGACCGGGGAGCTGTTTTTT. This gives the protein CASLDGQGGGLRWTGELFF. Together with reference TRBV19 and TRBJ2-2, the CDR3 gives the full variable domain: DGGITQSPKYLFRKEGQNVTLSCEQNLNHDAMYWYRQDPGQGLRLIYYSQIVNDFQKGDIAEGYSVSREKKESFPLTVTSAQKNPTAFYLCASLDGQGGGLRWTGELFFGEGSRLTVL.

V is TRBV11-2 and J is TRBJ1-1, with D possibly being TRBD1 (6 bases). Trimming removed 1 base at V and 11 bases at J, with 14 bases between. This CDR3 spans 13 amino acids. Germline-derived CDR1 and CDR2 are SGHAT and FQNNGV. The CDR3 DNA reads TGTGCCAGCAGCTTAGGGGTATACAGGGACGCTTTCTTT. Amino acids: CASSLGVYRDAFF.

This rearrangement joins TRBV28 to TRBJ1-6; D is unclear. The CDR3 is 12 residues long. CDR1 is MDHEN, CDR2 SYDVKM, per germline. The germline V and J ends were trimmed by 5 bases and 13 bases, with 12 bases remaining between them. CDR3 bases: TGTGCCAGCAGTGTCTTCGGGTCCCCCCTCCACTTT. Protein product: CASSVFGSPLHF.

V usage is TRBV28 and J usage is TRBJ1-2; the D is unclear. The CDR3 length is 13 residues. V lost 6 bases to trimming and J lost 0 bases, with 8 bases between them. Germline CDR1 and CDR2: MDHEN and SYDVKM. CDR3 nucleotides: TGTGCCAGCAGCCGCGCCGCTAACTATGGCTACACCTTC. As protein: CASSRAANYGYTF.

The rearrangement joins TRBV7-2 to TRBJ1-2; tentatively, D is TRBD1 (5 bases). Per the germline V gene, CDR1 is SGHTA and CDR2 is FQGNSA. V was shortened by 3 bases and J by 4 bases, with 9 bases between the two germline ends. The CDR3 has 13 residues. In nucleotides, the CDR3 is TGTGCCAGCAGCTTCAGGGAGGCCTATGGCTACACCTTC. Protein sequence: CASSFREAYGYTF.

The V gene is TRBV4-3, the J gene TRBJ1-4; 9 bases are shared with TRBD1. The length of the CDR3 is 16 residues. CDR1 is LGHNA and CDR2 is YSLEER in the germline V gene. The trim removed 4 bases at V and 7 bases at J, leaving 10 bases unmatched. As DNA, the CDR3 is TGCGCCAGCAGCCCGCAGGTACAGGGGGCTTTTGAAAAACTGTTTTTT. It specifies CASSPQVQGAFEKLFF.

This clone was picked up a small number of times. The CDR3 protein is CASSEGTGSTDTQYF. For the CDR3, the DNA is TGTGCCAGCAGTGAAGGGACAGGTAGCACAGATACGCAGTATTTT. The V call is TRBV25-1, the J call TRBJ2-3, with 8 bases matching TRBD1. From germline, CDR1 is MGHDK and CDR2 SYGVNS. The ends lost 2 bases at V and 0 bases at J; junction bases unmatched: 1. CDR3 length equals 15 residues. Looking up the rest from reference TRBV25-1 and TRBJ2-3 gives the full variable domain: EADIYQTPRYLVIGTGKKITLECSQTMGHDKMYWYQQDPGMELHLIHYSYGVNSTEKGDLSSESTVSRIRTEHFPLTLESARPSHTSQYLCASSEGTGSTDTQYFGPGTRLTVL.

Only a few counts were recorded for this clone. The V gene is TRBV29-1, the J gene TRBJ2-1; tentatively, D is TRBD2 (6 bases). V lost 8 bases and J 0 bases, leaving 17 bases between the germline ends. The V gene's germline CDR1 is SQVTM and CDR2 ANQGSEA. The CDR3 covers 15 residues. The CDR3 bases are TGCAGCCCATACGGGGGTGGGTACTCCTACAATGAGCAGTTCTTC. Translation: CSPYGGGYSYNEQFF.